This T cell receptor (beta chain) was sequenced for a study of T cell responses to AZD1222 COVID-19 vaccine. Notes on the study in general: Spike-specific TCR breadth and depth rose after two AZD1222 doses. Seropositive status at baseline applied to only a handful of AZD1222 recipients. Unmutated variant regions reportedly attract nearly half of all spike-specific TCRs. Females made up more of the donors, who were largely white British, and clonal diversity may have come out too low.

Using immunoSEQ multiplex PCR, the repertoire was profiled, and TCRdb retains in-frame clones only, with some absent. The sample shows under 200,000 clones, roughly 93% of them seen only once. Points on this clone: Antigen: not known.

CDR3 length: 13 amino acids. Trimming took off 0 bases at V and 12 bases at J, with 9 bases between the two ends. Germline lookup yields CDR1 KGHSY and CDR2 FQNENV. V and J are TRBV16 and TRBJ1-6; D call uncertain. The TCR sequence derives from an adult in good health. Specimen: peripheral blood, collected on day 0 of AZD1222 vaccination. CDR3 loop: CASSQSTVLPLHF. DNA of the CDR3: TGTGCCAGCAGCCAATCCACAGTGTTACCCCTCCACTTT.